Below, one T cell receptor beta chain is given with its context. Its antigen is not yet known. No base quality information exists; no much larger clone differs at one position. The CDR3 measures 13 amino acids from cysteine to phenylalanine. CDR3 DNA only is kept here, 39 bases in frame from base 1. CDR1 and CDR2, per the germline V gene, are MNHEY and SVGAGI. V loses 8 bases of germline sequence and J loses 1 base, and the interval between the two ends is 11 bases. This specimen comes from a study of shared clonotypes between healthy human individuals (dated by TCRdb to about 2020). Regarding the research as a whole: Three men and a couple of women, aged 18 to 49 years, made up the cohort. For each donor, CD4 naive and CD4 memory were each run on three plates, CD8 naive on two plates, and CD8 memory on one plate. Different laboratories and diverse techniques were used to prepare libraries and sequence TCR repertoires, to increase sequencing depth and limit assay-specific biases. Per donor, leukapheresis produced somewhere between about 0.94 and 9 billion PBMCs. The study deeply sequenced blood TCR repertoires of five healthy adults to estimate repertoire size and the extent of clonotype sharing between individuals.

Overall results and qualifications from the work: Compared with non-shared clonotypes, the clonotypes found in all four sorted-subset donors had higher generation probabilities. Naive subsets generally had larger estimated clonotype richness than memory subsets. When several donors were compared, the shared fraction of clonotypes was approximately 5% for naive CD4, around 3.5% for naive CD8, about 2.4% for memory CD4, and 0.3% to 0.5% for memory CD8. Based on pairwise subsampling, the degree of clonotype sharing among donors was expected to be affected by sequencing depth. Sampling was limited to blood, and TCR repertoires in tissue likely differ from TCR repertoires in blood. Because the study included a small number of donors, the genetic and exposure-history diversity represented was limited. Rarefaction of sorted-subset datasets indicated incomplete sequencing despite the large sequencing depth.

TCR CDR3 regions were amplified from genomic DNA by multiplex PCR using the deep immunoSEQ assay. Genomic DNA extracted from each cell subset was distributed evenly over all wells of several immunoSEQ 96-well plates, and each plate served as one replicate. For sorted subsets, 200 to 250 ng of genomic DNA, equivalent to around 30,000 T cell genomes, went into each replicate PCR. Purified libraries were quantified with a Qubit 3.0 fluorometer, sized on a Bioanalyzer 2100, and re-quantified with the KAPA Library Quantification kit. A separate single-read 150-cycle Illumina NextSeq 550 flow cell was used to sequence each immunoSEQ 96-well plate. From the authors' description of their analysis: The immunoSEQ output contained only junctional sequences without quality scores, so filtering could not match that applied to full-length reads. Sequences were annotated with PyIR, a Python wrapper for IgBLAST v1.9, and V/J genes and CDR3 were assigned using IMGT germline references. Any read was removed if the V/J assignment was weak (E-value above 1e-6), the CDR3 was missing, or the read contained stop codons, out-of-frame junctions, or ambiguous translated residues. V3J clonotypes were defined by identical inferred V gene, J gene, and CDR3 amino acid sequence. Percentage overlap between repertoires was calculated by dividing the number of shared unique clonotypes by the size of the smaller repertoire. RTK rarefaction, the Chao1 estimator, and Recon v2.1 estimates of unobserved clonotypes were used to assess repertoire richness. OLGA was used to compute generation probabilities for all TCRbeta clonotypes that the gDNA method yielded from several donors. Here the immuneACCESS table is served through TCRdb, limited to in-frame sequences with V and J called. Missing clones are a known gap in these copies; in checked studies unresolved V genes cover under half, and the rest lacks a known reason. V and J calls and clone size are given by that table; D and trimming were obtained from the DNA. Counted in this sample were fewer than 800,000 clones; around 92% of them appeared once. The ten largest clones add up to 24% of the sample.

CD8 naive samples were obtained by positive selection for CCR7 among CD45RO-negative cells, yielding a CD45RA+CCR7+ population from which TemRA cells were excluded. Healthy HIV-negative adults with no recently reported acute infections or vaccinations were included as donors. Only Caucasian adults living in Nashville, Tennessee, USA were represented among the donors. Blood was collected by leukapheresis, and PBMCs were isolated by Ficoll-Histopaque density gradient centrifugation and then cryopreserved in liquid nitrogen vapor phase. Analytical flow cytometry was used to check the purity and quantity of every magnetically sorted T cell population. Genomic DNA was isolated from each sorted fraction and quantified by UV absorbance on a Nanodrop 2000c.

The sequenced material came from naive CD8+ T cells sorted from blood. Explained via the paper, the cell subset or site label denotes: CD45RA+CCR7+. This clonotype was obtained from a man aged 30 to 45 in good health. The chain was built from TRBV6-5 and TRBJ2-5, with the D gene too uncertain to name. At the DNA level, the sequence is TGTGCCAGCGGCGTGAACAGCCAAGAGACCCAGTACTTC. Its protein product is CASGVNSQETQYF.